Reported below is one T cell receptor (beta chain). Its antigen is still unknown. Base qualities are not recorded, but no much larger clone differs from it by a single base. This specimen belongs to a study of blood T cell repertoires in COVID-19 (dated by TCRdb to 2019 to 2021). Regarding the research as a whole: Collaborator samples came from the United States, Italy and Spain and covered acute and convalescent phases of COVID-19. The repertoires were released in a freely available public database intended as a resource for research on the immune response to SARS-CoV-2. Nearly every sample came with metadata listing a de-identified subject ID, COVID-19 status, age in years and sex. The dataset comprised deeply sampled blood TCRbeta repertoires from subjects exposed to, actively infected with, or recovered from COVID-19. The material from the prospective study consisted of cDNA or gDNA derived from T cells, B-cell-depleted T cells, or PBMCs. Where available, HLA class I and class II types were obtained from metadata supplied by the sample provider rather than from assay-based typing. Samples were obtained from the ongoing ImmuneRACE study (first 160 participants) and from 1,254 subjects provided by 6 global collaborators.

Participants in the prospective study were aged roughly 18 to 100 years, lived in over 20 United States geographic areas, and enrolled through a virtual design. In the prospective study, cohorts were assigned on the basis of participant-reported clinical history obtained from a screening survey and a study questionnaire. Exposed participants had been in contact, within 2 weeks of entering the study, with a person who had a PCR-confirmed or clinician-diagnosed case of COVID-19. Each participant in the prospective study had whole blood, serum and a nasopharyngeal or oropharyngeal swab collected by mobile phlebotomists. Additional blood draws and questionnaires over an approximately 2-month period could optionally be provided by prospective study participants. Blood samples from the prospective study were shipped frozen or at room temperature prior to DNA extraction. Here is what the overall study found, with its caveats: The amount of clinical and demographic metadata varied by source and participant and was provided uncurated.

V drops 0 bases and J drops 3 bases, leaving 9 bases in between. The CDR3 starts with the cysteine, ends with the phenylalanine, and has 14 residues. Of all the DNA, just the CDR3 is kept, 42 bases in frame from base 1. In the germline V gene (reference sequence), CDR1 corresponds to SGHKS and CDR2 to YYEKEE. TCRbeta CDR3 regions were amplified from genomic DNA by means of the immunoSEQ Assay, a bias-controlled multiplex PCR. The original pipeline was this. The number of nucleated cells in each sample was estimated from the amplification of reference gene primers within the assay. To quantify the absolute abundance of each unique TCRbeta CDR3 rearrangement, sequence reads were collapsed and filtered. Productive Simpson clonality was computed per sample as the square root of Simpson's diversity index over productive rearrangements. Held by TCRdb, this immuneACCESS table contains in-frame sequences only and omits some clones. Under half of the omission traces to an unresolved V gene where checked; the cause of the rest is unknown. Clone size and V and J calls were adopted from that table, with D and trimming inferred from the DNA. The sample profile shows approximately 190,000 clones; 80% to 85% of them were found once. In total, the top ten clones hold 3.2% of the sample.

This clonotype was sampled from a woman aged 30 to 39 who had been exposed to COVID-19. The receptor chain draws on TRBV5-5 and TRBJ1-1; a tentative D match to TRBD1 spans 5 bases. The sample taken for sequencing was PBMCs or T cells enriched from blood (not recorded which). The CDR3: CASSLGQPHTEAFF. The DNA reads TGTGCCAGCAGCTTGGGACAGCCTCACACTGAAGCTTTCTTT.